This entry lists 31 T cell receptor beta chains sequenced from one sample in a study of shared clonotypes between healthy human individuals. Clones were read by immunoSEQ multiplex PCR, and TCRdb kept only the in-frame ones, dropping some. The table includes approximately 1,000,000 clones, approximately 80% detected once. Sequenced: memory CD4+ T cells from PBMCs. Noted subset: CD45RA-negative fraction. The receptors were sampled from a man between 18 and 29 years old in good health. Some clones in this sample may be carry-over from other donors' samples.

V usage is TRBV18 and J usage is TRBJ1-1, with D perhaps TRBD1 (5 bases). V lost 0 bases and J 6 bases, leaving 11 bases between the germline ends. Germline values: CDR1 KGHSH, CDR2 LQKENI. The CDR3 has 14 amino acids. The CDR3 loop reads CASSPPQGSAEAFF. As DNA, the CDR3 is TGTGCCAGCTCACCACCGCAGGGTTCGGCTGAAGCTTTCTTT. Complete variable domain (other parts from reference TRBV18 and TRBJ1-1): NAGVMQNPRHLVRRRGQEARLRCSPMKGHSHVYWYRQLPEEGLKFMVYLQKENIIDESGMPKERFSAEFPKEGPSILRIQQVVRGDSAAYFCASSPPQGSAEAFFGQGTRLTVV.

This clone was detected only once. The genes are TRBV5-6 and TRBJ2-1; 10 bases are a match to TRBD1. V lost 4 bases, J lost 5 bases, and 3 bases stayed unmatched. CDR1 is SGHDT, CDR2 YYEEEE, per germline. The CDR3 spans 14 residues. CDR3 amino acids: CASSAGQGNNEQFF. The CDR3 coding sequence is TGTGCCAGCAGCGCGGGACAGGGGAACAATGAGCAGTTCTTC.

The chain uses TRBV5-1 and TRBJ1-1; D uncertain. V lost 4 bases, J lost 1 base, and 14 bases lay in between. Germline CDR1 SGHRS, CDR2 YFSETQ. The CDR3 has 15 residues. The CDR3 nucleotides read TGCGCCAGCAGCCCCGACCCGACATCGAACACTGAAGCTTTCTTT. It yields the protein CASSPDPTSNTEAFF.

V and J are TRBV9 and TRBJ1-1; D unclear. Deletions cut 0 bases from V and 4 bases from J, with 13 bases between. This CDR3 spans 15 amino acids. In germline, CDR1 is SGDLS, CDR2 YYNGEE. The CDR3 loop is CASSVDGVLGTEAFF. In DNA form, the CDR3 reads TGTGCCAGCAGCGTAGATGGGGTACTTGGCACTGAAGCTTTCTTT.

The J gene is TRBJ2-1, the V gene TRBV10-3; D possibly uses TRBD1 or TRBD2 (6 bases each). The germline V gene encodes CDR1 ENHRY and CDR2 SYGVKD. With 3 bases removed from V and 0 bases from J, the gap between germline ends came to 12 bases. The CDR3 totals 16 residues. CDR3 coding DNA: TGTGCCATCAGTGACAGGGGCGGGGCCTCCTACAATGAGCAGTTCTTC. It codes for CAISDRGGASYNEQFF.

The chain links TRBV6-5 to TRBJ2-7; 9 bases are shared with TRBD1. This CDR3 comprises 15 residues. The trim removed 6 bases at V and 4 bases at J, leaving 10 bases unmatched. Germline CDR1 and CDR2: MNHEY and SVGAGI. The CDR3 loop reads CASRLTGTGHYEQYF. CDR3 sequence (DNA): TGTGCCAGCAGACTAACCGGGACAGGGCATTACGAGCAGTACTTC.

Details on this clone: The junction does not match germline at one end; this may be a read error. This sequence joins TRBV5-1 and TRBJ2-6; D possibly corresponds to TRBD1 (5 bases). Germline V gene data show CDR1 as SGHRS and CDR2 as YFSETQ. This CDR3 is built from 16 residues. The CDR3 region is CTSSSAGPSGANVLTF. CDR3 coding DNA: TGCACCAGCAGTTCCGCAGGGCCCTCTGGGGCCAACGTCCTGACTTTC. Supplemented by reference TRBV5-1 and TRBJ2-6, the full variable domain reads KAGVTQTPRYLIKTRGQQVTLSCSPISGHRSVSWYQQTPGQGLQFLFEYFSETQRNKGNFPGRFSGRQFSNSRSEMNVSTLELGDSALYLCTSSSAGPSGANVLTFGAGSRLTVL.

This chain joins TRBV28 and TRBJ1-2, with 10 bases identical to TRBD1. The CDR3 length is 17 residues. Trimming at V came to 4 bases and at J to 7 bases, leaving 15 bases not matched to a gene. The V gene's germline CDR1 is MDHEN and CDR2 SYDVKM. CDR3 nucleotides: TGTGCCAGCAGTTCACCGACGACCGGGACAGGGGTATTTGGCTACACCTTC. It is translated as CASSSPTTGTGVFGYTF.

This clone was detected only once. J is TRBJ2-7 and V is TRBV4-3; D may be TRBD1 (6 bases). The CDR3 spans 12 residues. The V end lost 1 base, the J end lost 9 bases, and 10 bases lay between the germline ends. Germline V gene sequence: CDR1 LGHNA, CDR2 YSLEER. CDR3 nucleotide sequence: TGCGCCAGCAGCCAAGTGGGGGCCGCGCAGTACTTC. Its protein is CASSQVGAAQYF.

V is TRBV29-1 and J is TRBJ2-1; 10 nucleotides align to TRBD1. The CDR3 sequence is 13 residues long. Germline assignment: CDR1 SQVTM and CDR2 ANQGSEA. The V segment lost 4 bases and the J segment 8 bases; nucleotides outside the gene matches: 5. The DNA for the CDR3 is TGCAGCGTTGGGGGACAGGGGAAGTATGAGCAGTTCTTC. This translates into CSVGGQGKYEQFF.

The V gene is TRBV30, the J gene TRBJ1-2; 7 positions match TRBD1. The CDR3 covers 15 residues. Trimming at V came to 4 bases and at J to 4 bases, leaving 12 bases not matched to a gene. The germline V gene encodes CDR1 GTSNPN and CDR2 SVGIG (reference sequence). This chain's CDR3 is CAWNPGQIFPYGYTF. CDR3 sequence (DNA): TGTGCCTGGAACCCGGGACAGATTTTTCCCTATGGCTACACCTTC.

V is TRBV4-1 and J is TRBJ2-4; D remains unclear. CDR3 length equals 11 residues. Between the trimmed V and J ends, which lost 1 base and 14 bases, there was a span of 9 bases. From germline, CDR1 is MGHRA and CDR2 YSYEKL. The CDR3 DNA reads TGCGCCAGCAGCCAAGGAAGTCGGGAGTACTTC. Translation: CASSQGSREYF.

The chain uses TRBV19 and TRBJ2-1, with TRBD1 matching 8 bases. V dropped 9 bases and J dropped 2; count of bases not matched to a gene: 6. CDR1 is LNHDA and CDR2 is SQIVND in the germline V gene (reference sequence). The CDR3 spans 14 residues. As DNA, the CDR3 is TGTGCCAGCAGAGCAGGGGGCACCTACAATGAGCAGTTCTTC. Translated, it gives CASRAGGTYNEQFF.

The chain has TRBV4-2 and TRBJ2-6; D gene ambiguous. Trimming stripped 1 base from V and 0 bases from J, with 7 bases between. The CDR3 totals 16 residues. Germline V gene sequence: CDR1 LGHNA, CDR2 YNFKEQ. The CDR3 here is CASSQATASGANVLTF. In DNA, the CDR3 is TGTGCCAGCAGCCAAGCTACAGCCTCTGGGGCCAACGTCCTGACTTTC.

The chain joins TRBV28 to TRBJ2-7, with TRBD1 matching over 8 bases. The V gene's germline CDR1 is MDHEN and CDR2 SYDVKM. Trimming took 5 bases from V and 4 from J; bases not matched to a gene: 4. The CDR3 length is 13 residues. In nucleotides, the CDR3 is TGTGCCAGCAGTGGGACAGGACCTTACGAGCAGTACTTC. Translated: CASSGTGPYEQYF.

The chain uses TRBV5-1 and TRBJ2-5; 11 bases line up with TRBD2. With V trimmed by 1 base and J by 4 bases, 6 bases remained unmatched. The CDR3 runs 16 residues. Germline CDR1 reads SGHRS; CDR2 reads YFSETQ. CDR3 in amino acids: CASSLRVSGRGETQYF. DNA of the CDR3: TGCGCCAGCAGCTTGCGGGTTAGCGGGAGGGGAGAGACCCAGTACTTC.

V and J are TRBV29-1 and TRBJ2-5; 8 nucleotides agree with TRBD1. J was trimmed by 4 bases and V by 7 bases; bases with no gene match: 11. Germline CDR1 SQVTM, CDR2 ANQGSEA. CDR3 length: 14 residues. The CDR3 here is CSGMNTGGRETQYF. As DNA, the CDR3 is TGCAGCGGCATGAATACAGGGGGGCGAGAGACCCAGTACTTC.

This clone was observed a few times. This chain uses TRBV5-6 with TRBJ2-7; D tentatively fits TRBD1 or TRBD2 (5 bases each). The CDR3 covers 15 residues. Germline V gene sequence: CDR1 SGHDT, CDR2 YYEEEE. V dropped 5 bases and J dropped 1 base, with 16 bases sitting between them. DNA for the CDR3: TGTGCCAGCAGATCCCGGGGCAGGGTGTCCTACGAGCAGTACTTC. Its protein product is CASRSRGRVSYEQYF.

This clone appeared once. The V gene is TRBV27, the J gene TRBJ2-7, with D perhaps matching TRBD1 or TRBD2 (6 bases each). Germline CDR1 and CDR2: MNHEY and SMNVEV (reference sequence). V dropped 3 bases and J dropped 4 bases, with 10 bases sitting between them. This CDR3 is built from 13 residues. The CDR3 reads CASSFTGRYEQYF. CDR3 sequence (DNA): TGTGCCAGCAGTTTCACAGGGAGGTACGAGCAGTACTTC.

This clone has a handful of counts. This chain uses TRBV19 with TRBJ1-5, with D unclear. The CDR3 has 12 residues. Germline values: CDR1 LNHDA, CDR2 SQIVND (reference sequence). The V end lost 7 bases, the J end lost 4 bases, and 8 bases lay between the germline ends. The CDR3, as DNA: TGTGCCAGTAACCAGAAGAATCAGCCCCAGCATTTT. Protein product: CASNQKNQPQHF. The full variable domain, with the rest looked up from reference TRBV19 and TRBJ1-5, is DGGITQSPKYLFRKEGQNVTLSCEQNLNHDAMYWYRQDPGQGLRLIYYSQIVNDFQKGDIAEGYSVSREKKESFPLTVTSAQKNPTAFYLCASNQKNQPQHFGDGTRLSIL.

This clone was picked up many times. This chain connects TRBV5-1 to TRBJ2-2; TRBD1 aligns across 8 bases. The CDR3 is 15 residues long. V lost 2 bases and J lost 4; bases outside the gene matches: 4. Germline assignment: CDR1 SGHRS and CDR2 YFSETQ. The CDR3 sequence: CASSFNRGSTGELFF. CDR3 sequence (DNA): TGCGCCAGCAGCTTTAACAGGGGGAGCACCGGGGAGCTGTTTTTT.

This rearrangement joins TRBV18 to TRBJ2-7; D gene ambiguous. This CDR3 spans 12 amino acids. The V end lost 3 bases, the J end lost 13 bases, and 16 bases lay between the germline ends. Per the germline V gene, CDR1 is KGHSH and CDR2 is LQKENI. CDR3: CASSPRGDLHYF. The CDR3 region has the DNA TGTGCCAGCTCACCGCGTGGCGATCTTCACTACTTC.

The rearrangement joins TRBV5-1 to TRBJ2-5, with 10 bases that match TRBD1. The ends lost 4 bases at V and 3 bases at J; junction bases unmatched: 6. Germline lookup yields CDR1 SGHRS and CDR2 YFSETQ. CDR3 size: 15 residues. This CDR3 is CASSPAGTGEETQYF. The CDR3 region has the DNA TGCGCCAGCAGCCCCGCCGGGACAGGGGAAGAGACCCAGTACTTC.

This clone has only a few counts. The chain joins TRBV2 to TRBJ2-3, with D unresolved. The V gene's germline CDR1 is SNHLY and CDR2 FYNNEI. Trimming stripped 6 bases from V and 6 bases from J, with 13 bases between. The length of the CDR3 is 13 residues. CDR3 nucleotides: TGTGCCAGCAGCCGTAATGGTATGGATACGCAGTATTTT. It is translated as CASSRNGMDTQYF.

This chain links TRBV5-4 with TRBJ2-5, with 9 positions matching TRBD2. The V and J ends lost 0 bases and 4 bases, in that order; junction bases with no gene match: 10. Germline loops: CDR1 SGHNT, CDR2 YYREEE (reference sequence). The CDR3 has 17 amino acids. CDR3 region: CASSLVWWREGRETQYF. CDR3 DNA sequence: TGTGCCAGCAGCTTGGTCTGGTGGCGGGAGGGCCGAGAGACCCAGTACTTC.

With respect to this clone: A clone one base away is much larger, so this may be a read error. The rearrangement links TRBV6-6 to TRBJ2-1; the match to TRBD2 covers 10 bases. The V and J ends lost 6 bases and 2 bases, in that order; junction bases with no gene match: 4. CDR1 is MNHNY, CDR2 SVGAGI, per germline (reference sequence). This CDR3 contains 15 residues. The CDR3 bases are TGTGCCAGCAGCCGGACTAGCGGAGCCTACAATGAGCAGTTCTTC. Amino acid sequence: CASSRTSGAYNEQFF.

The rearrangement uses TRBV5-5 and TRBJ1-5; 9 bases agree with TRBD1. Trimming took 4 bases from V and 6 from J; bases not matched to a gene: 8. CDR3 size: 15 residues. From germline, CDR1 is SGHKS and CDR2 YYEKEE (reference sequence). The CDR3 loop is CASSITGGAGQPQHF. The CDR3, as DNA: TGTGCCAGCAGCATTACAGGGGGCGCCGGTCAGCCCCAGCATTTT. Full variable domain (remainder filled in from reference TRBV5-5 and TRBJ1-5): DAGVTQSPTHLIKTRGQQVTLRCSPISGHKSVSWYQQVLGQGPQFIFQYYEKEERGRGNFPDRFSARQFPNYSSELNVNALLLGDSALYLCASSITGGAGQPQHFGDGTRLSIL.

This chain joins TRBV19 and TRBJ1-4; TRBD1 agrees at 8 bases. The germline V gene has CDR1 LNHDA and CDR2 SQIVND (reference sequence). Trimming cost V 5 bases and J 5 bases; bases outside gene matches: 10. The CDR3 runs 16 residues. Here the CDR3 DNA reads TGTGCCAGTAGTCCAACGGACAGGGACTCGAATGAAAAACTGTTTTTT. Translating it yields CASSPTDRDSNEKLFF.

This chain uses TRBV6-1 with TRBJ1-5; D is ambiguous. Germline V CDR1 and CDR2: MNHNS, SASEGT. CDR3 length: 15 residues. Trimming stripped 2 bases from V and 0 bases from J, with 8 bases between. The CDR3 region has the DNA TGTGCCAGCAGTGAAACAAGTAATAGCAATCAGCCCCAGCATTTT. Translated, it gives CASSETSNSNQPQHF.

The chain links TRBV9 to TRBJ2-2, with 8 bases matching TRBD2. J lost 5 bases, V lost 0 bases, and 6 bases had no gene match. Germline CDR1 reads SGDLS; CDR2 reads YYNGEE. This CDR3 has 16 amino acids. CDR3 coding DNA: TGTGCCAGCAGCGTAGCTGCTTCTAGCGGGACCGGGGAGCTGTTTTTT. It encodes CASSVAASSGTGELFF.

This clone was observed many times. The rearrangement joins TRBV5-4 to TRBJ2-7; possible D gene TRBD1, 6 bases. Between the trimmed V and J ends, which lost 2 bases and 3 bases, there was a span of 18 bases. This CDR3 contains 16 residues. Germline CDR1 SGHNT, CDR2 YYREEE (reference sequence). The CDR3 DNA sequence: TGTGCCAGCAGCTTAGGGGGAGCCTCCCGGGGCTACGAGCAGTACTTC. This gives the protein CASSLGGASRGYEQYF.